These T cell receptor beta chains were read from a single sample in a study of Ad26.COV2.S vaccination and SARS-CoV-2 variants. Only in-frame clones appear in the TCRdb table, and some are missing; sequencing was by immunoSEQ multiplex PCR. The sample lists about 680,000 clones; 80% to 90% were seen once. This specimen was peripheral blood, taken in a trial of Ad26.COV2.S vaccine versus placebo. The receptors here all came from a person aged 18-65 years who received the Ad26.COV2.S COVID-19 vaccine or a placebo. Each CDR3 is given with its conserved first and last residue. The D gene is left open where the match is weak. A row's size may be missing; if present it is once, few, many or a size class.

clone size,V gene,J gene,D gene,CDR3 protein,CDR3 DNA
-,TRBV18,TRBJ2-1,-,CASSPPGGITNEQFF,TGTGCCAGCTCACCACCAGGGGGGATTACCAATGAGCAGTTCTTC
few,TRBV11-2,TRBJ1-4,TRBD1,CASRRRDRDEKLFF,TGTGCCAGCAGGCGCCGGGACAGGGATGAAAAACTGTTTTTT
-,TRBV7-2,TRBJ2-7,TRBD1,CASGRPGTGVEQYF,TGTGCCAGCGGGCGTCCCGGGACAGGGGTCGAGCAGTACTTC
-,TRBV29-1,TRBJ1-1,-,CSARAQGGDTEAFF,TGCAGCGCCAGGGCCCAAGGGGGGGACACTGAAGCTTTCTTT
-,TRBV27,TRBJ2-7,-,CASSFNLEGYEQYF,TGTGCCAGCAGTTTCAACCTTGAGGGCTACGAGCAGTACTTC
-,TRBV2,TRBJ2-2,-,CASSESRTETGELFF,TGTGCCAGCAGTGAATCTCGGACCGAGACCGGGGAGCTGTTTTTT
-,TRBV6-2/TRBV6-3,TRBJ2-7,-,CASSPRDIYEQYF,TGTGCCAGCAGTCCGAGGGACATCTACGAGCAGTACTTC
-,TRBV12-3/TRBV12-4,TRBJ2-5,-,CASSYTSQETQYF,TGTGCCAGCAGCTATACATCCCAAGAGACCCAGTACTTC
-,TRBV18,TRBJ2-1,-,CASSPVTDYNEQFF,TGTGCCAGCTCACCAGTCACAGATTACAATGAGCAGTTCTTC
-,TRBV7-9,TRBJ2-7,-,CASSSGPYEQYF,TGTGCCAGCAGCTCAGGCCCCTACGAGCAGTACTTC
-,TRBV18,TRBJ1-1,TRBD1,CASSLDRGNTEAFF,TGTGCCAGCTCACTTGACAGGGGGAACACTGAAGCTTTCTTT
-,TRBV18,TRBJ2-4,-,CASSPGAKDIQYF,TGTGCCAGCTCACCGGGAGCCAAGGACATTCAGTACTTC
-,TRBV19,TRBJ2-1,-,CASSMTLTYNEQFF,TGTGCCAGTAGTATGACTCTAACCTACAATGAGCAGTTCTTC
-,TRBV18,TRBJ2-6,-,CASSPPGGGGANVLTF,TGTGCCAGCTCACCACCGGGGGGTGGCGGGGCCAACGTCCTGACTTTC
-,TRBV4-3,TRBJ2-1,TRBD2,CASSQPLAGGLGNEQFF,TGCGCCAGCAGCCAACCACTAGCGGGGGGACTTGGAAATGAGCAGTTCTTC
-,TRBV18,TRBJ2-7,-,CASSPPYSYEQYF,TGTGCCAGCTCACCACCGTACTCGTACGAGCAGTACTTC